The 31 T cell receptor beta chains in this list originate from one sample, sequenced in a study of sequential checkpoint blockade in melanoma. Clones were read by immunoSEQ multiplex PCR, and TCRdb kept only the in-frame ones, dropping some. The data contain 8,900 or so clones, about 92% of them singletons. Treatment defined: randomized to nivolumab then ipilimumab (arm A) or the reverse (arm B). The source material was CD8+ T cells sorted from blood (inferred from file names), sampled from a patient given nivolumab and ipilimumab in sequence. Receptors originate from a human donor with melanoma.

The chain carries TRBV5-4 and TRBJ2-7; D possibly corresponds to TRBD1 (6 bases). This CDR3 has 16 amino acids. Per germline, CDR1 SGHNT and CDR2 YYREEE (reference sequence). V was trimmed by 4 bases and J by 2 bases, leaving 19 bases between them. The CDR3 loop reads CASSPPGTSTAYEQYV. The CDR3 DNA reads TGTGCCAGCAGCCCTCCCGGGACAAGCACTGCCTACGAGCAGTACGTC.

The chain recombines TRBV19 with TRBJ1-1; 8 bases match TRBD1. The germline gives CDR1 LNHDA, CDR2 SQIVND (reference sequence). V was clipped by 5 bases and J by 5 bases; unmatched bases: 13. The CDR3 is 16 residues long. The CDR3: CASSHRDRWDGTEAFF. CDR3 nucleotides: TGTGCCAGTAGTCACCGGGACAGGTGGGATGGGACTGAAGCTTTCTTT.

This clone was counted between two and nine times. This rearrangement joins TRBV7-9 to TRBJ1-4, with TRBD1 as a possible D gene (5 bases). CDR1 and CDR2 from the germline V gene are SEHNR and FQNEAQ (reference sequence). This CDR3 is 14 amino acids long. Trimming shortened V by 4 bases and J by 8 bases, and 14 bases separated the two germline ends. The DNA for the CDR3 is TGTGCCAGCAGCTCCCACAGGATTCGGGAAAAACTGTTTTTT. It yields the protein CASSSHRIREKLFF.

J is TRBJ2-7 and V is TRBV11-2; TRBD1 agrees at 9 bases. This CDR3 has 16 residues. The V segment lost 4 bases and the J segment 4 bases; nucleotides outside the gene matches: 11. CDR1 SGHAT and CDR2 FQNNGV come from the germline V gene. The CDR3 bases are TGTGCCAGCAGCTATAGAGGGGGACAGGGAGGGTACGAGCAGTACTTC. The encoded protein is CASSYRGGQGGYEQYF.

The chain carries TRBV15 and TRBJ2-7, with 9 bases identical to TRBD1. The CDR3 runs 14 residues. With 5 bases clipped from V and 5 bases from J, the junction kept 7 bases outside the gene matches. The germline gives CDR1 LNHNV, CDR2 YYDKDF (reference sequence). CDR3 sequence: CATSSRDRVNEQYF. For the CDR3, the DNA is TGTGCCACCAGCTCCCGGGACAGGGTCAACGAGCAGTACTTC.

This sequence joins TRBV11-2 and TRBJ2-7; D may be TRBD2 (5 bases). V was cut by 4 bases and J by 0 bases, with 16 bases left in between. The CDR3 length is 16 residues. Germline V lookup: CDR1 SGHAT, CDR2 FQNNGV. CDR3 region: CASSSPSLGNSYEQYF. DNA of the CDR3: TGTGCCAGCAGCTCCCCCTCCCTCGGGAACTCCTACGAGCAGTACTTC.

The chain carries TRBV6-5 and TRBJ1-4; 9 nucleotides match TRBD1. The germline V gene encodes CDR1 MNHEY and CDR2 SVGAGI. This CDR3 has 14 amino acids. The V gene end was trimmed by 6 bases and the J gene end by 5 bases; junction bases not matched to a gene: 4. CDR3 nucleotide sequence: TGTGCCAGCAGCCCCGGGACAGGGAATGAAAAACTGTTTTTT. It yields the protein CASSPGTGNEKLFF.

In its sample, this clone was seen once. The chain couples TRBV29-1 to TRBJ1-3; D is perhaps TRBD1 (5 bases). The CDR3 extends over 17 amino acids. CDR1 is SQVTM, CDR2 ANQGSEA, per germline. V was clipped by 3 bases and J by 3 bases, with 21 bases between them. The CDR3 sequence is CSVEIPGPGIFGNTIYF. CDR3 bases: TGCAGCGTTGAGATTCCTGGTCCAGGGATATTTGGAAACACCATATATTTT.

This clone was recorded a few times. This rearrangement joins TRBV5-4 to TRBJ2-7; 7 nucleotides match TRBD1. Trimming removed 3 bases from V and 2 bases from J; junction bases left unmatched: 8. The CDR3 runs 15 residues. CDR1 and CDR2 (germline): SGHNT, YYREEE (reference sequence). This chain's CDR3 is CASSSPRDRTYEQYF. DNA for the CDR3: TGTGCCAGCAGCTCCCCCCGGGACAGAACCTACGAGCAGTACTTC.

The chain couples TRBV10-3 to TRBJ1-2; no definite D call. The CDR3 sequence is 16 residues long. Trimming removed 2 bases at V and 0 bases at J, with 13 bases between. The V gene's germline CDR1 is ENHRY and CDR2 SYGVKD. CDR3 nucleotide sequence: TGTGCCATCAGTGAGCGGGGTGAGACCGCTAACTATGGCTACACCTTC. Translated: CAISERGETANYGYTF.

This clone was counted between two and nine times. V is TRBV4-3 and J is TRBJ2-7; D is unresolved. The CDR3 runs to 13 residues. Trimming stripped 0 bases from V and 3 bases from J, with 6 bases between. CDR1 is LGHNA and CDR2 is YSLEER in the germline V gene. The CDR3 DNA reads as TGCGCCAGCAGCCAAGAGCATAGCTACGAGCAGTACTTC. This gives the protein CASSQEHSYEQYF.

The CDR3 sequence: CASTHPRTGVSGNTIYF. The CDR3 DNA reads as TGTGCCAGCACCCACCCCCGGACAGGGGTCTCTGGAAACACCATATATTTT. The chain uses TRBV7-8 and TRBJ1-3; TRBD1 matches at 9 bases. The length of the CDR3 is 17 residues. V gave up 7 bases and J gave up 0 bases; unmatched junction bases: 10. Germline V lookup: CDR1 SGHVS, CDR2 FQNEAQ.

The V gene is TRBV13, the J gene TRBJ1-1; D remains ambiguous. The ends were cut back, 2 bases at V and 1 base at J, with 8 bases in the middle. This CDR3 spans 14 amino acids. The germline gives CDR1 PRHDT, CDR2 FYEKMQ (reference sequence). CDR3: CASSLWASNTEAFF. CDR3 nucleotides: TGTGCCAGCAGCTTATGGGCCTCGAACACTGAAGCTTTCTTT.

The rearrangement uses TRBV6-1 and TRBJ1-1; TRBD1 is a possible D gene (5 bases). The CDR3 consists of 15 residues. Trimming stripped 4 bases from V and 7 bases from J, with 19 bases between. Per germline, CDR1 MNHNS and CDR2 SASEGT. The CDR3 DNA follows: TGTGCCAGCAGTGCGCAGGGAGTCGGAGGGCATGAAGCTTTCTTT. It codes for CASSAQGVGGHEAFF.

The genes are TRBV4-1 and TRBJ2-7, with D tentatively TRBD2 (5 bases). The CDR3 is made up of 14 amino acids. From germline, CDR1 is MGHRA and CDR2 YSYEKL. Trimming removed 0 bases from V and 5 bases from J, with 11 bases in between. For the CDR3, the DNA is TGCGCCAGCAGCCAAGATCGGCTAGCTGACGAGCAGTACTTC. Its translation is CASSQDRLADEQYF.

The chain uses TRBV4-1 and TRBJ1-4; possibly TRBD1 for D (5 bases). V was cut by 2 bases and J by 4 bases, with 14 bases left in between. Germline-derived CDR1 and CDR2 are MGHRA and YSYEKL. The CDR3 length is 16 residues. CDR3 in amino acids: CASSQLQGISNEKLFF. DNA of the CDR3: TGCGCCAGCAGCCAATTGCAGGGAATAAGTAATGAAAAACTGTTTTTT.

The CDR3 sequence: CAISDPGTGGEKLFF. In DNA form, the CDR3 reads TGTGCCATCAGTGACCCAGGGACAGGGGGTGAAAAACTGTTTTTT. This chain joins TRBV10-3 and TRBJ1-4; 11 bases fit TRBD1. V was clipped by 3 bases and J by 7 bases; unmatched bases: 4. CDR1 is ENHRY, CDR2 SYGVKD, per germline. This CDR3 comprises 15 residues.

The J gene is TRBJ1-1, the V gene TRBV10-1, with D maybe TRBD1 (5 bases). The CDR3 has 15 residues. V was cut by 3 bases and J by 0 bases, with 11 bases left in between. Germline CDR1 and CDR2: WNHNN and SYGVQD (reference sequence). This CDR3 reads CASSERQSMNTEAFF. Written as DNA, the CDR3 is TGCGCCAGCAGTGAACGACAGTCCATGAACACTGAAGCTTTCTTT.

V usage is TRBV5-6 and J usage is TRBJ2-7, with 10 bases fitting TRBD1. From germline, CDR1 is SGHDT and CDR2 YYEEEE. CDR3 size: 18 residues. V lost 4 bases and J lost 2; bases outside the gene matches: 15. CDR3 DNA sequence: TGTGCCAGCAGCCTCTTTCGCCGGGGACAGGGGAGTCCCTACGAGCAGTACTTC. Translated: CASSLFRRGQGSPYEQYF.

The chain employs TRBV6-4 and TRBJ1-2; 10 nucleotides match TRBD1. Germline CDR1 and CDR2: MRHNA and SNTAGT. The CDR3 is 13 amino acids. V gave up 6 bases and J gave up 6 bases; unmatched junction bases: 4. Here the CDR3 DNA reads TGTGCCAGCAGGGGGACAGGGGAAGATGGCTACACCTTC. Protein sequence: CASRGTGEDGYTF.

The J gene is TRBJ1-2, the V gene TRBV27; 7 bases line up with TRBD1. Germline V gives CDR1 MNHEY, CDR2 SMNVEV (reference sequence). V trimming: 5 bases; J trimming: 6 bases; junction bases outside the gene matches: 9. The length of the CDR3 is 14 residues. CDR3 loop: CASSPRQGPDGYTF. The DNA for the CDR3 is TGTGCCAGCAGTCCGCGACAGGGCCCTGATGGCTACACCTTC.

This chain links TRBV4-1 with TRBJ1-1; TRBD1 might be the D (5 bases). V shed 6 bases and J shed 5 bases, with 13 bases lying between them. This CDR3 region has 13 residues. CDR1 and CDR2 from the germline V gene are MGHRA and YSYEKL. The CDR3 here is CASRGIGATEAFF. The CDR3 bases are TGCGCCAGCAGAGGAATTGGGGCAACTGAAGCTTTCTTT.

This clone appeared a single time. V is TRBV2 and J is TRBJ2-7; 8 bases map to TRBD1. V lost 7 bases and J lost 3; bases outside the gene matches: 11. The CDR3 is 15 residues long. Germline-derived CDR1 and CDR2 are SNHLY and FYNNEI. CDR3 DNA sequence: TGTGCCAGCAATAAGGCGGGGACAGGAGGCTACGAGCAGTACTTC. This translates into CASNKAGTGGYEQYF.

The chain recombines TRBV7-9 with TRBJ1-1, with no clear D. The CDR3 has 12 amino acids. Germline V gene data show CDR1 as SEHNR and CDR2 as FQNEAQ (reference sequence). Trimming shortened V by 8 bases and J by 5 bases, and 12 bases separated the two germline ends. The CDR3 loop reads CASLRGETEAFF. The CDR3 DNA is TGTGCCAGCCTCCGAGGAGAGACTGAAGCTTTCTTT. Combining the CDR3 with reference TRBV7-9 and TRBJ1-1 gives the whole variable domain DTGVSQNPRHKITKRGQNVTFRCDPISEHNRLYWYRQTLGQGPEFLTYFQNEAQLEKSRLLSDRFSAERPKGSFSTLEIQRTEQGDSAMYLCASLRGETEAFFGQGTRLTVV.

This chain links TRBV7-3 with TRBJ1-2, with a weak D call TRBD1 (5 bases). CDR3 length equals 13 residues. CDR1 is SGHTA, CDR2 FQGTGA, per germline. Trimming left V 5 bases short and J 8 bases short, with 15 bases between. CDR3 protein: CASSPNQGGGYTF. The CDR3, as DNA: TGTGCCAGCAGCCCTAACCAGGGTGGAGGCTACACCTTC.

CDR3 residues: CASSPSRTGGIWGTYEQYF. The DNA for the CDR3 is TGTGCCAGCTCACCCTCTAGGACAGGGGGCATTTGGGGCACCTACGAGCAGTACTTC. This chain links TRBV18 with TRBJ2-7; 11 bases line up with TRBD1. Germline-derived CDR1 and CDR2 are KGHSH and LQKENI. The CDR3 extends over 19 amino acids. The ends lost 3 bases at V and 2 bases at J; junction bases unmatched: 15.

The chain has TRBV19 and TRBJ1-1; a possible D gene is TRBD1 (5 bases). The length of the CDR3 is 12 residues. Germline CDR1 LNHDA, CDR2 SQIVND (reference sequence). Trimming removed 8 bases at V and 5 bases at J, with 12 bases between. The CDR3 here is CASADSGTEAFF. DNA for the CDR3: TGTGCCAGTGCCGATTCAGGGACTGAAGCTTTCTTT.

CDR3: CASSPYGGPRNTEAFF. In DNA, the CDR3 is TGTGCCAGCAGCCCCTACGGTGGTCCGCGTAACACTGAAGCTTTCTTT. This rearrangement joins TRBV9 to TRBJ1-1; D not resolved. Trimming stripped 4 bases from V and 2 bases from J, with 18 bases between. Germline V lookup: CDR1 SGDLS, CDR2 YYNGEE. There are 16 residues in the CDR3.

The V call is TRBV27, the J call TRBJ2-7; 8 bases are shared with TRBD2. The germline V gene has CDR1 MNHEY and CDR2 SMNVEV (reference sequence). The trim removed 1 base at V and 2 bases at J, leaving 4 bases unmatched. CDR3 length: 15 amino acids. As DNA, the CDR3 is TGTGCCAGCAGTTTATTGGCGGGAGGTCCCTACGAGCAGTACTTC. Its translation is CASSLLAGGPYEQYF.

V gene TRBV29-1 combines with J gene TRBJ2-6; 9 bases fit TRBD1. The CDR3 is 16 amino acids. Losses at the gene ends were 8 bases for V and 0 bases for J; bases not matched to a gene: 8. CDR1 and CDR2 (germline): SQVTM, ANQGSEA. Written as DNA, the CDR3 is TGCAGCATCTGGGGACAGGGAGGCTCTGGGGCCAACGTCCTGACTTTC. Its translation is CSIWGQGGSGANVLTF.

This chain links TRBV6-1 with TRBJ1-5; D is possibly TRBD1 (5 bases). The CDR3 covers 14 residues. V was cut by 1 base and J by 6 bases, with 10 bases left in between. Germline CDR1 MNHNS, CDR2 SASEGT. This CDR3 reads CASSEVGRGQPQHF. In nucleotides, the CDR3 is TGTGCCAGCAGTGAAGTGGGTAGGGGTCAGCCCCAGCATTTT.